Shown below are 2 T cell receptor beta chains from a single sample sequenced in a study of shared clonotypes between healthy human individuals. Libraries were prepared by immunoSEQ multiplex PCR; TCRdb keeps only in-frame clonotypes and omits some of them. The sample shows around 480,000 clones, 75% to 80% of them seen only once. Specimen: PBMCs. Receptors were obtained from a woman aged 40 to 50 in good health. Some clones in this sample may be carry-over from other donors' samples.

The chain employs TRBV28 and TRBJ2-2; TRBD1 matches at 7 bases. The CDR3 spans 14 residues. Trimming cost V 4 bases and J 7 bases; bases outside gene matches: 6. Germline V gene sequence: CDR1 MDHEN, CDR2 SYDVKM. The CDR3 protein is CASSSVGGIGELFF. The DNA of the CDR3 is TGTGCCAGCAGTTCGGTAGGGGGCATCGGGGAGCTGTTTTTT.

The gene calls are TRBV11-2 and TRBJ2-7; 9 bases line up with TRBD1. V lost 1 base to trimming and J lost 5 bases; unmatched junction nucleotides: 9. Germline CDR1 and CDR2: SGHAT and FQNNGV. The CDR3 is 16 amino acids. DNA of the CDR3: TGTGCCAGCAGCTTAGTAAGGGGACAGGGTGTCCACGAGCAGTACTTC. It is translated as CASSLVRGQGVHEQYF.